This T cell receptor (beta chain) was recorded in a study of blood T cell repertoires in COVID-19. V dropped 1 base and J dropped 5 bases, with 9 bases sitting between them. CDR3 length: 14 residues. CDR1 is SGHAT, CDR2 FQNNGV, per germline. Only in-frame clones appear in the TCRdb table, and some are missing; sequencing was by immunoSEQ multiplex PCR. In the table there are more than 110,000 clones, 60% to 80% of which are singletons. Sequenced material: PBMCs or T cells enriched from blood (not recorded which). This TCR derives from a woman in her forties or fifties who had recovered from COVID-19. The V and J genes are TRBV11-2 and TRBJ1-5; D gene ambiguous. The CDR3 protein is CASSLATVDQPQHF. The CDR3 DNA is TGTGCCAGCAGCTTAGCTACGGTAGATCAGCCCCAGCATTTT.